This is a list of T cell receptor beta chains from one sample in a study of T-cell memory formation after mild COVID-19. TCRdb independently ran MiXCR on the 5' RACE reads; one entry per CDR3 protein. The sample records a few hundred thousand distinct CDR3 sequences, about 15% being singletons. The specimen sequenced was PBMCs or a T cell subset sorted from them (not recorded which). These receptors were collected from a man aged 18-30 years who had mild COVID-19 (a few samples of this study predate the infection). Cell type and time point are not known. Each CDR3 is given with its conserved first and last residue. D genes are given only for firm matches. Clone size is shown for a subset of rows, as once, few, many or a class of expanded clone.

j_call clone_size d_call v_call cdr3_aa cdr3_nt
TRBJ2-1 few TRBD2 TRBV3-1 CASSQDSGGYNEQFF TGTGCCAGCAGCCAAGATTCGGGGGGTTACAATGAGCAGTTCTTC
TRBJ1-5 many TRBD1 TRBV2 CASRRDSNQPQHF TGTGCCAGCAGGCGGGACAGTAATCAGCCCCAGCATTTT
TRBJ2-1 NA TRBD1 TRBV11-2 CASSPRDSNLYNEQFF TGTGCCAGCAGTCCCAGGGACAGCAACCTTTACAATGAGCAGTTCTTC
TRBJ2-3 NA TRBD2 TRBV20-1 CSATNSRTSGAVASTDTQYF TGCAGTGCTACTAACTCCCGGACTAGCGGGGCCGTAGCTAGCACAGATACGCAGTATTTT
TRBJ1-3 few NA TRBV7-2 CASSLRLDGNTIYF TGTGCCAGCAGCTTAAGACTAGATGGAAACACCATATATTTT
TRBJ2-5 few NA TRBV7-8 CASSPTGGGKETQYF TGTGCCAGCAGCCCTACCGGGGGAGGTAAAGAGACCCAGTACTTC
TRBJ2-3 NA TRBD2 TRBV30 CAWSRGGTSGGNTQYF TGTGCCTGGAGCAGAGGAGGGACTAGCGGGGGAAATACGCAGTATTTT
TRBJ2-7 NA NA TRBV6-2/TRBV6-3 CASSWDPLSYEQYF TGTGCCAGCAGTTGGGACCCCCTCTCCTACGAGCAGTACTTC
TRBJ1-5 NA TRBD1 TRBV6-1 CASSESTGGYQPQHF TGTGCCAGCAGTGAATCCACAGGGGGTTATCAGCCCCAGCATTTT
TRBJ1-1 NA TRBD1 TRBV6-5 CASSSPGQGRTEAFF TGTGCCAGCAGTTCCCCGGGACAGGGGAGAACTGAAGCTTTCTTT
TRBJ2-1 few NA TRBV3-1 CASSQDFRSFNEQFF TGTGCCAGCAGCCAAGATTTTCGAAGTTTCAATGAGCAGTTCTTC
TRBJ2-3 NA NA TRBV24-1 CATSDLRQGIDTQYF TGTGCCACCAGTGATTTGCGGCAGGGGATAGATACGCAGTATTTT
TRBJ2-5 NA NA TRBV9 CASSVLGGAEETQYF TGTGCCAGCAGCGTATTGGGGGGGGCAGAAGAGACCCAGTACTTC